The sequence of this TCR beta chain was determined in a study of CD8+CD57+ T cells in acquired aplastic anemia. Study-wide background: Sorted CD4+ plus CD8+ cells gave DNA averaging roughly 3 ug. Healthy CD8+ samples averaged about 11.0 million reads. The study's findings and limits: Patients and controls had CD8+ Simpson's diversity values that were not significantly distinct. In common between the patients and the controls were more than 25 CD8+ CDR3 sequences.

The CDR3 runs 16 residues. Germline assignment: CDR1 LNHDA and CDR2 SQIVND (reference sequence). Deletions cut 4 bases from V and 2 bases from J, with 17 bases between. Both TCR beta VDJ combination and CDR3 sequence profiling were carried out. Genomic DNA was the template for this profiling. TCRdb itself ran the reads through MiXCR, one entry per CDR3 protein. The repertoire holds about 160,000 distinct CDR3 sequences, with roughly 47% as singletons. As to this clonotype: The antigen remains unidentified.

This clonotype was sampled from a human donor in good health. Material: sorted CD4+, CD8+, or CD8+CD57+ T cells (not recorded which) from PBMCs. The V call is TRBV19, the J call TRBJ1-1; tentatively, D is TRBD1 (6 bases). CDR3 in DNA: TGTGCCAGTAGTACTCAGCGGGGGCCACTTAACACTGAAGCTTTCTTT. This encodes CASSTQRGPLNTEAFF.